The 20 T cell receptor beta chains reported below all come from one sample, sequenced in a study of T cell responses to AZD1222 COVID-19 vaccine. Using immunoSEQ multiplex PCR, the repertoire was profiled, and TCRdb retains in-frame clones only, with some absent. The sample yields 90,000 to 150,000 clones, around 90% seen once. The sample was peripheral blood, taken on day 0 of AZD1222 vaccination. All receptors come from an adult in good health.

This clone was seen a single time. V and J are TRBV10-3 and TRBJ1-3; no definite D call. Germline CDR1 reads ENHRY; CDR2 reads SYGVKD. V was cut by 8 bases and J by 0 bases, with 8 bases left in between. The CDR3 sequence is 13 residues long. CDR3 sequence: CAIGAFSGNTIYF. The DNA for the CDR3 is TGTGCCATCGGTGCCTTCTCTGGAAACACCATATATTTT.

This chain connects TRBV19 to TRBJ1-2; TRBD1 matches 9 bases. This CDR3 has 15 amino acids. Trimming took 6 bases from V and 1 from J; bases not matched to a gene: 6. Germline V CDR1 and CDR2: LNHDA, SQIVND (reference sequence). CDR3 sequence (DNA): TGTGCCAGTAGACCCTGGGACAGGGTTAACTATGGCTACACCTTC. Amino acid sequence: CASRPWDRVNYGYTF.

This chain links TRBV6-5 with TRBJ1-1, with D possibly TRBD1 on 6 matching bases. V lost 6 bases to trimming and J lost 1 base, with 12 bases between them. This CDR3 region has 14 residues. The germline gives CDR1 MNHEY, CDR2 SVGAGI. The CDR3 nucleotides read TGTGCCAGCAGATCGGACAGAGCGAACACTGAAGCTTTCTTT. The encoded protein is CASRSDRANTEAFF.

The CDR3 here is CASSPPLGAGQPQHF. Here the CDR3 DNA reads TGTGCCAGCTCACCACCGTTGGGGGCGGGGCAGCCCCAGCATTTT. The chain recombines TRBV18 with TRBJ1-5; maybe TRBD1 (6 bases). Trimming pared 0 bases from V and 7 bases from J, leaving 13 bases between. The CDR3 consists of 15 residues. Germline V gene sequence: CDR1 KGHSH, CDR2 LQKENI.

The rearrangement links TRBV19 to TRBJ2-7; 8 bases align to TRBD1. Germline lookup yields CDR1 LNHDA and CDR2 SQIVND (reference sequence). Unmatched junction bases numbered 7, after V lost 6 bases and J lost 6 bases. This CDR3 is built from 13 residues. CDR3 sequence reads: CASRDRGLGEQYF. Here the CDR3 DNA reads TGTGCCAGTAGAGACAGGGGTTTGGGCGAGCAGTACTTC. Based on the CDR3 plus reference TRBV19 and TRBJ2-7, the full variable domain is DGGITQSPKYLFRKEGQNVTLSCEQNLNHDAMYWYRQDPGQGLRLIYYSQIVNDFQKGDIAEGYSVSREKKESFPLTVTSAQKNPTAFYLCASRDRGLGEQYFGPGTRLTVT.

A few counts support this clone. This chain links TRBV2 with TRBJ2-7, with a weak D call TRBD1 (6 bases). The CDR3 has 13 amino acids. Germline V gives CDR1 SNHLY, CDR2 FYNNEI. Trimming pared 2 bases from V and 4 bases from J, leaving 9 bases between. This chain's CDR3 is CASSERDKYEQYF. The CDR3 DNA sequence: TGTGCCAGCAGTGAAAGGGACAAGTACGAGCAGTACTTC.

The gene calls are TRBV10-2 and TRBJ2-7; D call uncertain. Trimming left V 4 bases short and J 0 bases short, with 10 bases between. Germline values: CDR1 WSHSY, CDR2 SAAADI. The CDR3 totals 14 residues. CDR3 in DNA: TGCGCCAGCAGTGGAGGACGGTACTCCTACGAGCAGTACTTC. Encoded protein: CASSGGRYSYEQYF.

The chain employs TRBV5-1 and TRBJ1-3, with TRBD1 matching 9 bases. In germline, CDR1 is SGHRS, CDR2 YFSETQ. The junction had 9 bases not matched to a gene; V was cut back by 0 bases and J by 11 bases. The CDR3 has 15 amino acids. This chain's CDR3 is CASSLAGTGNSAIYF. In nucleotides, the CDR3 is TGCGCCAGCAGCTTGGCGGGGACAGGGAATAGTGCCATATATTTT. Together with reference TRBV5-1 and TRBJ1-3, the CDR3 gives the full variable domain: KAGVTQTPRYLIKTRGQQVTLSCSPISGHRSVSWYQQTPGQGLQFLFEYFSETQRNKGNFPGRFSGRQFSNSRSEMNVSTLELGDSALYLCASSLAGTGNSAIYFGEGSWLTVV.

V gene TRBV5-1 combines with J gene TRBJ2-1, with D maybe TRBD1 (5 bases). Trimming stripped 0 bases from V and 5 bases from J, with 9 bases between. Germline V CDR1 and CDR2: SGHRS, YFSETQ. This CDR3 contains 14 residues. This chain's CDR3 is CASSLEGRDNEQFF. The CDR3 nucleotides are TGCGCCAGCAGCTTGGAGGGCAGGGACAATGAGCAGTTCTTC. Full variable domain (rest looked up from reference TRBV5-1 and TRBJ2-1): KAGVTQTPRYLIKTRGQQVTLSCSPISGHRSVSWYQQTPGQGLQFLFEYFSETQRNKGNFPGRFSGRQFSNSRSEMNVSTLELGDSALYLCASSLEGRDNEQFFGPGTRLTVL.

This chain joins TRBV6-1 and TRBJ1-1; D call uncertain. V gave up 2 bases and J gave up 1 base, with 17 bases separating them. Per the germline V gene, CDR1 is MNHNS and CDR2 is SASEGT. There are 17 residues in the CDR3. The CDR3 DNA sequence: TGTGCCAGCAGTGAATTTGGGTGGGGTAGGGAGAACACTGAAGCTTTCTTT. Translated: CASSEFGWGRENTEAFF.

V usage is TRBV2 and J usage is TRBJ1-5; D is undetermined. Per germline, CDR1 SNHLY and CDR2 FYNNEI. The CDR3 runs to 14 residues. Trimming took 8 bases from V and 3 from J, leaving 14 bases between them. CDR3 coding DNA: TGTGCCAGCTCCTTACAGCGAAACAATCAGCCCCAGCATTTT. It yields the protein CASSLQRNNQPQHF. Based on the CDR3 plus reference TRBV2 and TRBJ1-5, the full variable domain is EPEVTQTPSHQVTQMGQEVILRCVPISNHLYFYWYRQILGQKVEFLVSFYNNEISEKSEIFDDQFSVERPDGSNFTLKIRSTKLEDSAMYFCASSLQRNNQPQHFGDGTRLSIL.

The rearrangement joins TRBV3-1 (or the pseudogene TRBV3-2) to TRBJ2-2; TRBD1 aligns across 8 bases. This CDR3 has 15 residues. Germline V gene data show CDR1 as LGHDT and CDR2 as YNNKEL (reference sequence). J lost 5 bases, V lost 1 base, and 3 bases had no gene match. CDR3 region: CASSQGTGSTGELFF. DNA for the CDR3: TGTGCCAGCAGCCAAGGGACAGGGAGTACCGGGGAGCTGTTTTTT.

The rearrangement links TRBV5-6 to TRBJ1-1; a weak D match, TRBD1 (6 bases). CDR1 SGHDT and CDR2 YYEEEE come from the germline V gene. Trimming shortened V by 3 bases and J by 3 bases, and 15 bases separated the two germline ends. The CDR3 consists of 15 residues. CDR3 in DNA: TGTGCCAGCAGCTCGAGGGGGTTGAGTCACACTGAAGCTTTCTTT. Translation gives CASSSRGLSHTEAFF.

V usage is TRBV7-8 and J usage is TRBJ1-2; D is perhaps TRBD1 (6 bases). Germline loops: CDR1 SGHVS, CDR2 FQNEAQ. Trimming left V 1 base short and J 5 bases short, with 8 bases between. This CDR3 contains 13 residues. CDR3 amino acids: CASSLEQGYGYTF. The DNA of the CDR3 is TGTGCCAGCAGCTTAGAACAGGGTTATGGCTACACCTTC.

The chain employs TRBV21-1 and TRBJ1-1; the table's D call of TRBD1 was not tested on the DNA. TRBV21-1 is a recognized pseudogene. CDR3 size: 16 residues. The CDR3 region is CASSIHNRGMNTEAFF. In nucleotides, the CDR3 is TGTGCCAGCAGCATACACAACAGGGGAATGAACACTGAAGCTTTCTTT.

This rearrangement joins TRBV13 to TRBJ2-7; D assignment may be TRBD1 or TRBD2 (5 bases each). Looked up from germline, CDR1 is PRHDT and CDR2 is FYEKMQ (reference sequence). V shed 1 base and J shed 1 base, with 20 bases lying between them. The CDR3 is made up of 18 amino acids. The CDR3 DNA is TGTGCCAGCAGCTTAGAGGGATTGAGACTTGGGGGTTCCTACGAGCAGTACTTC. The encoded protein is CASSLEGLRLGGSYEQYF.

The chain uses TRBV9 and TRBJ2-3; the D is unclear. The CDR3 spans 12 residues. In germline, CDR1 is SGDLS, CDR2 YYNGEE. Trimming shortened V by 2 bases and J by 2 bases, and 3 bases separated the two germline ends. CDR3 in DNA: TGTGCCAGCAGCGTGACCACAGATACGCAGTATTTT. It translates to CASSVTTDTQYF. The full variable domain, completed using reference TRBV9 and TRBJ2-3, is DSGVTQTPKHLITATGQRVTLRCSPRSGDLSVYWYQQSLDQGLQFLIQYYNGEERAKGNILERFSAQQFPDLHSELNLSSLELGDSALYFCASSVTTDTQYFGPGTRLTVL.

This sequence joins TRBV5-6 and TRBJ1-1, with 9 bases aligning to TRBD1. The germline CDR1 and CDR2 sequences are SGHDT and YYEEEE. V was clipped by 2 bases and J by 11 bases; unmatched bases: 10. The CDR3 consists of 14 residues. For the CDR3, the DNA is TGTGCCAGCAGCTTAGGGACAGGGTTGGTTAGGGCTTTCTTT. It is translated as CASSLGTGLVRAFF.

The CDR3 coding sequence is TGTGCCATCAGTGTGACAGGGGGAGGAGAGACCCAGTACTTC. Residues: CAISVTGGGETQYF. The chain carries TRBV10-3 and TRBJ2-5; 9 bases are shared with TRBD1. J lost 4 bases, V lost 4 bases, and 4 bases had no gene match. The CDR3 has 14 amino acids. CDR1 and CDR2 (germline): ENHRY, SYGVKD.

The J gene is TRBJ1-2, the V gene TRBV15, with D unresolved. The germline CDR1 and CDR2 sequences are LNHNV and YYDKDF (reference sequence). The CDR3 sequence is 15 residues long. Between the trimmed V and J ends, which lost 1 base and 5 bases, there was a span of 14 bases. The CDR3 region has the DNA TGTGCCACCAGCAGAGTAGACACTGAGTTTTATGGCTACACCTTC. This translates into CATSRVDTEFYGYTF.